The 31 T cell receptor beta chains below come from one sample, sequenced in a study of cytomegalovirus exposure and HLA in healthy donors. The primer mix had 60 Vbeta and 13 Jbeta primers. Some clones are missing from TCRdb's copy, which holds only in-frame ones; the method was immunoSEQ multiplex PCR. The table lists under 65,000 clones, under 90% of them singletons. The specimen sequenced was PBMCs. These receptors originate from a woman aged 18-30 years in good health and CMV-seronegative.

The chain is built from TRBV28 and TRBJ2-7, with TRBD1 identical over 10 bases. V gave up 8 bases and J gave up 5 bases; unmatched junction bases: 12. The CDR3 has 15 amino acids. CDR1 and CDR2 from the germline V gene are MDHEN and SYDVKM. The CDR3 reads CASGRSDRGPHEQYF. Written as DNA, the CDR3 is TGTGCCAGCGGCCGGTCTGACAGGGGGCCCCACGAGCAGTACTTC.

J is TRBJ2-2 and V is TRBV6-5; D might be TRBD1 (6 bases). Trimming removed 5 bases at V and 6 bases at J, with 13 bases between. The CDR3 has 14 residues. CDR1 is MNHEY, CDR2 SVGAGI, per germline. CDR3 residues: CASSLTGLAGELFF. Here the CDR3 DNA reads TGTGCCAGCAGTCTTACAGGGCTGGCCGGGGAGCTGTTTTTT.

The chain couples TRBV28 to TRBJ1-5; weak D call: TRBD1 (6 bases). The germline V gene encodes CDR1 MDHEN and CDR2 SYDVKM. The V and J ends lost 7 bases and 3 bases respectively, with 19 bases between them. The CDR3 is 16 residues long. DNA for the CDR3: TGTGCCAGCACCCGGGCCGGGGGGGGGCCCAATCAGCCCCAGCATTTT. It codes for CASTRAGGGPNQPQHF.

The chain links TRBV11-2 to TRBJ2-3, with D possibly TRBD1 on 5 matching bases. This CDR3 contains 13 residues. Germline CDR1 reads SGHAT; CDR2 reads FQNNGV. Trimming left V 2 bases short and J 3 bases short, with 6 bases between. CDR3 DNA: TGTGCCAGCAGCTTACAGGGTACAGATACGCAGTATTTT. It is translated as CASSLQGTDTQYF. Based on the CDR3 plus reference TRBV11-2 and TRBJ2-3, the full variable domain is EAGVAQSPRYKIIEKRQSVAFWCNPISGHATLYWYQQILGQGPKLLIQFQNNGVVDDSQLPKDRFSAERLKGVDSTLKIQPAKLEDSAVYLCASSLQGTDTQYFGPGTRLTVL.

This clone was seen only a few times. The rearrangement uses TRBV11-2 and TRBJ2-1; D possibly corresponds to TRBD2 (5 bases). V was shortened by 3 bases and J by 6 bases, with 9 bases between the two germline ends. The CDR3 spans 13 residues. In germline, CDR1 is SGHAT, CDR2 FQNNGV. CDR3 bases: TGTGCCAGCAGCTTTAGGAGGCTCAATGAGCAGTTCTTC. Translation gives CASSFRRLNEQFF.

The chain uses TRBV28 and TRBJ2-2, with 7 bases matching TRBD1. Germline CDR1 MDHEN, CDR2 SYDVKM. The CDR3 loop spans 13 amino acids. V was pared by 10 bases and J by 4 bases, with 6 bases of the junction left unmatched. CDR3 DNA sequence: TGTGCCACCCTAGACAGGGCCACCGGGGAGCTGTTTTTT. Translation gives CATLDRATGELFF.

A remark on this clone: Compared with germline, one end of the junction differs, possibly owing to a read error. In DNA, the CDR3 is TGTGCCAGCAGCTTAGCTCGGGCAGGCCCTGGGGGCAAAAACAGTCAGTACTTC. It specifies CASSLARAGPGGKNSQYF. The chain combines TRBV11-2 with TRBJ2-4; maybe TRBD1 (6 bases). The V gene's germline CDR1 is SGHAT and CDR2 FQNNGV. The CDR3 totals 18 residues.

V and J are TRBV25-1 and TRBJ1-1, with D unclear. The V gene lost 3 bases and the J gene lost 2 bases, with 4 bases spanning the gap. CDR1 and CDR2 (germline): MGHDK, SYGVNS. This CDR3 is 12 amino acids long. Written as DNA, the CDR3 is TGTGCCAGCAGTGACTCCAACACTGAAGCTTTCTTT. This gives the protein CASSDSNTEAFF.

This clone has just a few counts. The CDR3, as DNA: TGCGCCAGCAGCTCCTGGCCCGGGACTAGCGGCCACAATGAGCAGTTCTTC. Translating it yields CASSSWPGTSGHNEQFF. The chain combines TRBV5-1 with TRBJ2-1; the match to TRBD2 covers 11 bases. Germline loops: CDR1 SGHRS, CDR2 YFSETQ. The CDR3 totals 17 residues. Trimming cost V 3 bases and J 5 bases; bases outside gene matches: 10.

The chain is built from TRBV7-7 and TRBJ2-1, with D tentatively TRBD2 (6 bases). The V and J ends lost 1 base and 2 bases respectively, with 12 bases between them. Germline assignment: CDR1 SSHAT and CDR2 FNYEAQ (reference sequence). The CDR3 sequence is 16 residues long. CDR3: CASSLEVGSAYNEQFF. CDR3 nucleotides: TGTGCCAGCAGCTTAGAGGTCGGGAGTGCCTACAATGAGCAGTTCTTC.

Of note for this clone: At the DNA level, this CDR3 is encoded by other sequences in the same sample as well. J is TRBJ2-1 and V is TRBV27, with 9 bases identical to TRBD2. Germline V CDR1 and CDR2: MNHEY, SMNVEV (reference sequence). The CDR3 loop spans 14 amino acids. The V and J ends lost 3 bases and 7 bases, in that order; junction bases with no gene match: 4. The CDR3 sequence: CASSLRGGSNEQFF. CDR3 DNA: TGTGCCAGCAGTTTGCGGGGGGGGTCGAATGAGCAGTTCTTC.

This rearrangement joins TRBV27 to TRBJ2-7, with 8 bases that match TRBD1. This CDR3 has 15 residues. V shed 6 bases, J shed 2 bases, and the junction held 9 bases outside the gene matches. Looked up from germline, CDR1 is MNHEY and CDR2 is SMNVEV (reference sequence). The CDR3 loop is CASSWTGWGPYEQYF. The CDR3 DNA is TGTGCCAGCAGCTGGACAGGGTGGGGGCCCTACGAGCAGTACTTC.

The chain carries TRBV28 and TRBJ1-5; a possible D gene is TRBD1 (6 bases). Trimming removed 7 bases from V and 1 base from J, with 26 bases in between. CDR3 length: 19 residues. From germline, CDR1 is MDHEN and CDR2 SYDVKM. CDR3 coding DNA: TGTGCCAGCACCCTTCCGGGGACATCCTCGGGAAGAAGCAATCAGCCCCAGCATTTT. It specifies CASTLPGTSSGRSNQPQHF.

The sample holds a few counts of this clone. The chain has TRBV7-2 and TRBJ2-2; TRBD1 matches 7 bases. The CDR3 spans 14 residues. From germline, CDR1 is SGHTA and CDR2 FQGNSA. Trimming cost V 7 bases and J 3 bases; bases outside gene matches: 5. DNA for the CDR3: TGTGCCAGCAAAGACAGGGTCTACACCGGGGAGCTGTTTTTT. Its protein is CASKDRVYTGELFF.

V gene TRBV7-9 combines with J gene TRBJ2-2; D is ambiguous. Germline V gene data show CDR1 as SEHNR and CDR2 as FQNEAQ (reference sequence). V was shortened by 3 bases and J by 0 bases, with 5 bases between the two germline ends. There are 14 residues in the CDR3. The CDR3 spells CASSLGANTGELFF. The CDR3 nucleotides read TGTGCCAGCAGCTTGGGCGCGAACACCGGGGAGCTGTTTTTT.

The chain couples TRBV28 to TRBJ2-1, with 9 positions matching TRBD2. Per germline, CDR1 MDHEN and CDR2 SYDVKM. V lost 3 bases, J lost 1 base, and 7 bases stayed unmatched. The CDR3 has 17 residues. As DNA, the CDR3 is TGTGCCAGCAGTTTGTTCAAGCGGGAGGAATCCTACAATGAGCAGTTCTTC. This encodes CASSLFKREESYNEQFF.

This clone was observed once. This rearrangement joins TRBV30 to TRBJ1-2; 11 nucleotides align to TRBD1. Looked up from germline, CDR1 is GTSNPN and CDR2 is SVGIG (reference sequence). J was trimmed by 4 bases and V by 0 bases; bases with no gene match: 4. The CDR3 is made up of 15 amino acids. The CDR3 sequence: CAWSVGGTGGYGYTF. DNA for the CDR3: TGTGCCTGGAGTGTAGGGGGGACAGGGGGCTATGGCTACACCTTC.

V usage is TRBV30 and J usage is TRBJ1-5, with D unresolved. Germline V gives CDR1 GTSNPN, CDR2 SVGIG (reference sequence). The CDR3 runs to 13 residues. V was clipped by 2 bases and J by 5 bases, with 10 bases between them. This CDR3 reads CAWSTGGHQPQHF. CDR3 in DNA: TGTGCCTGGAGTACGGGAGGACATCAGCCCCAGCATTTT.

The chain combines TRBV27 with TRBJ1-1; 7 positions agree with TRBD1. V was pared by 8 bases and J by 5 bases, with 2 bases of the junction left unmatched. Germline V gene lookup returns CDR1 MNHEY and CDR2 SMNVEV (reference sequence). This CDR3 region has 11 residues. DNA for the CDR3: TGTGCCAGCTGGGACAGTACTGAAGCTTTCTTT. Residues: CASWDSTEAFF.

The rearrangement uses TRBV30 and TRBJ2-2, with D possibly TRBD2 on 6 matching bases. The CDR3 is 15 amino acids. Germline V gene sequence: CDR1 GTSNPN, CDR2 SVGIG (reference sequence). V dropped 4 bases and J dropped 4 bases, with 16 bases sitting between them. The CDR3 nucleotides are TGTGCCTGGAAGGTAGGGTGGCGGGGCACCGGGGAGCTGTTTTTT. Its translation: CAWKVGWRGTGELFF.

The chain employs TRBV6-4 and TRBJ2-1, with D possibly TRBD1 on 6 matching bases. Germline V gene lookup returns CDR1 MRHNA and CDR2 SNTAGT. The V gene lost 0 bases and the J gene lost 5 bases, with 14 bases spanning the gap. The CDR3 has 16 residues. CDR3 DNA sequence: TGTGCCAGCAGTGACTCGAAGACAGGTGGTGACAATGAGCAGTTCTTC. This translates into CASSDSKTGGDNEQFF.

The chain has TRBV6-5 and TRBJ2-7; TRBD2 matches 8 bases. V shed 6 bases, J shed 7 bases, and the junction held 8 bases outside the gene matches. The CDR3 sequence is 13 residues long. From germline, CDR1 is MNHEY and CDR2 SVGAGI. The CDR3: CASRWTSLGEQYF. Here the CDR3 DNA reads TGTGCCAGCAGGTGGACTAGCCTCGGAGAGCAGTACTTC.

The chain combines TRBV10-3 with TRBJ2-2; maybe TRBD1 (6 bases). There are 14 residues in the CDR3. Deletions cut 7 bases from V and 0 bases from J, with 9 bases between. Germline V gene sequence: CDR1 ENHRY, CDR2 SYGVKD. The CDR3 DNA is TGTGCCATCAAAGGACAGACGAACACCGGGGAGCTGTTTTTT. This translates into CAIKGQTNTGELFF.

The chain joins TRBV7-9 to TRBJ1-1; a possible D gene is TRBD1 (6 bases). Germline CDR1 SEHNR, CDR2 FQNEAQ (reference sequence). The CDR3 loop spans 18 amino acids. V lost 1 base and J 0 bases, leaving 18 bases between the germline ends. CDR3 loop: CASSLDSPGQGLNTEAFF. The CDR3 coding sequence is TGTGCCAGCAGCTTAGATTCCCCCGGCCAGGGGTTGAACACTGAAGCTTTCTTT.

The CDR3 DNA reads as TGTGCCAGCAGTTTAAGTCCCGGGACTAGCGGATACAATGAGCAGTTCTTC. Translation gives CASSLSPGTSGYNEQFF. The genes are TRBV28 and TRBJ2-1; 11 bases map to TRBD2. CDR3 length equals 17 residues. Germline V CDR1 and CDR2: MDHEN, SYDVKM. Trimming at V came to 2 bases and at J to 4 bases, leaving 7 bases not matched to a gene. Looking up the rest from reference TRBV28 and TRBJ2-1 gives the full variable domain: DVKVTQSSRYLVKRTGEKVFLECVQDMDHENMFWYRQDPGLGLRLIYFSYDVKMKEKGDIPEGYSVSREKKERFSLILESASTNQTSMYLCASSLSPGTSGYNEQFFGPGTRLTVL.

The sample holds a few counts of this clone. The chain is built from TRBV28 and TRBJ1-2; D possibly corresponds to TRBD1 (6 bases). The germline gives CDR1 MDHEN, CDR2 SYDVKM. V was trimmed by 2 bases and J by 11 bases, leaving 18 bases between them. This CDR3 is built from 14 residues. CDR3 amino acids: CASSLRGTPGGYTF. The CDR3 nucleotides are TGTGCCAGCAGTTTAAGGGGGACCCCGGGGGGTTACACCTTC.

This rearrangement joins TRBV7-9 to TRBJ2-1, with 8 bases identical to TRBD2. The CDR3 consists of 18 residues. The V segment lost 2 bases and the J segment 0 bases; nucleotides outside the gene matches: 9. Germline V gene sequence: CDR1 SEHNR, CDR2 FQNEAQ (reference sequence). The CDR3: CASSLLASGHNSYNEQFF. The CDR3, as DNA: TGTGCCAGCAGCTTACTGGCTAGCGGGCACAACTCCTACAATGAGCAGTTCTTC. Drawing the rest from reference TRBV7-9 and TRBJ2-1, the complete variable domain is DTGVSQNPRHKITKRGQNVTFRCDPISEHNRLYWYRQTLGQGPEFLTYFQNEAQLEKSRLLSDRFSAERPKGSFSTLEIQRTEQGDSAMYLCASSLLASGHNSYNEQFFGPGTRLTVL.

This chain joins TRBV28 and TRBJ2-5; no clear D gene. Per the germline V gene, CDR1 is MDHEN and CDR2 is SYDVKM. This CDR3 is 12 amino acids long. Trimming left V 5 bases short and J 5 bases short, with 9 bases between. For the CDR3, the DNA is TGTGCCAGCAGTAGCCTTCGGGAGACCCAGTACTTC. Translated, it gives CASSSLRETQYF.

The CDR3 is CASSALGETNEKLFF. The DNA for the CDR3 is TGCGCCAGCAGCGCTCTTGGAGAAACTAATGAAAAACTGTTTTTT. V is TRBV5-1 and J is TRBJ1-4; no firm D call. The germline V gene encodes CDR1 SGHRS and CDR2 YFSETQ. CDR3 length equals 15 residues. The germline V and J ends were trimmed by 4 bases and 1 base, with 11 bases remaining between them.

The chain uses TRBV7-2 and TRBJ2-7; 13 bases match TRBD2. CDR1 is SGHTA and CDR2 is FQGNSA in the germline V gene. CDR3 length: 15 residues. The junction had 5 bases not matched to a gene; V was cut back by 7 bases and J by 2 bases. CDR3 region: CASNPGLAGTYEQYF. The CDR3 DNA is TGTGCCAGCAACCCGGGACTAGCGGGGACCTACGAGCAGTACTTC.

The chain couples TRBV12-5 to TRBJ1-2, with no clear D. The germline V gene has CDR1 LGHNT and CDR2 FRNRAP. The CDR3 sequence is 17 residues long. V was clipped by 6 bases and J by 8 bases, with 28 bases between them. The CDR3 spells CASGPSGPGTNDRGYTF. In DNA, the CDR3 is TGTGCTAGTGGCCCCAGCGGGCCTGGAACCAATGATAGAGGCTACACCTTC.